The 28 T cell receptor beta chains given below trace back to one sample, sequenced in a study of STAT3 mutations in large granular lymphocyte leukemia. Study outcomes and limitations: At least one immunodominant TCR beta clonotype appeared in every T-cell large granular lymphocyte leukemia patient.

Repertoires were generated with immunoSEQ multiplex PCR, while TCRdb's copy carries only in-frame clones and drops some. Among approximately 27,000 clones, 70% to 80% were seen once, and the ten largest hold 25% to 35%. No antigen has been assigned to these receptors. The sequenced sample was peripheral blood mononuclear cells. The receptors were gathered from a woman aged 45-65 years with T-cell large granular lymphocyte leukemia. Some clones in this sample may be carry-over from other donors' samples.

V and J are TRBV28 and TRBJ1-2; 7 bases align to TRBD1. CDR3 length: 16 residues. The germline V gene encodes CDR1 MDHEN and CDR2 SYDVKM. With 6 bases clipped from V and 8 bases from J, the junction kept 18 bases outside the gene matches. The CDR3 region is CASRSGTAMGFLGYTF. The CDR3 bases are TGTGCCAGCAGATCCGGGACAGCAATGGGTTTCTTGGGCTACACCTTC.

This chain uses TRBV5-8 with TRBJ2-1; tentatively, D is TRBD2 (5 bases). CDR3 size: 14 residues. Trimming left V 4 bases short and J 4 bases short, with 12 bases between. Germline V gene data show CDR1 as SGHTS and CDR2 as YDEGEE. The CDR3 DNA follows: TGTGCCAGCAGCCCCGGGGTGGATTACAATGAGCAGTTCTTC. Its protein is CASSPGVDYNEQFF.

J is TRBJ1-4 and V is TRBV18, with D uncertain. Germline CDR1 is KGHSH and CDR2 is LQKENI. CDR3 length equals 14 residues. V was shortened by 2 bases and J by 6 bases, with 10 bases between the two germline ends. CDR3 sequence (DNA): TGTGCCAGCTCACCAGGGCAGCACTATGAAAAACTGTTTTTT. This codes for CASSPGQHYEKLFF.

This rearrangement joins TRBV7-2 to TRBJ1-4, with 9 positions matching TRBD1. V dropped 4 bases and J dropped 7; count of bases not matched to a gene: 7. The germline V gene has CDR1 SGHTA and CDR2 FQGNSA. The CDR3 is 15 residues long. The CDR3 is CASSSQQGATEKLFF. CDR3 nucleotides: TGTGCCAGCAGCTCCCAACAGGGGGCGACTGAAAAACTGTTTTTT.

The V gene is TRBV18, the J gene TRBJ2-1; no clear D. Trimming pared 3 bases from V and 8 bases from J, leaving 8 bases between. Germline-derived CDR1 and CDR2 are KGHSH and LQKENI. This CDR3 has 12 amino acids. CDR3 in amino acids: CASSPSQDEQFF. The DNA for the CDR3 is TGTGCCAGCTCACCTTCCCAAGATGAGCAGTTCTTC.

The rearrangement links TRBV7-2 to TRBJ2-7; D is uncertain. Germline values: CDR1 SGHTA, CDR2 FQGNSA. The V and J ends lost 3 bases and 0 bases respectively, with 9 bases between them. The CDR3 runs 14 residues. The CDR3 reads CASSLGPVSYEQYF. Here the CDR3 DNA reads TGTGCCAGCAGCTTGGGTCCAGTCTCCTACGAGCAGTACTTC.

This clone was seen only a few times. This chain uses TRBV10-2 with TRBJ2-7, with 11 bases fitting TRBD2. The V segment lost 6 bases and the J segment 3 bases; nucleotides outside the gene matches: 1. There are 13 residues in the CDR3. CDR1 WSHSY and CDR2 SAAADI come from the germline V gene. The CDR3 region has the DNA TGCGCCAGCAGGGGGACTAGCGGCTACGAGCAGTACTTC. Protein product: CASRGTSGYEQYF.

This clone has a handful of counts. This sequence joins TRBV6-5 and TRBJ2-2; D might be TRBD1 or TRBD2, each matching 5 bases. Germline V gene data show CDR1 as MNHEY and CDR2 as SVGAGI. The V and J ends lost 9 bases and 4 bases respectively, with 18 bases between them. The CDR3 has 15 amino acids. In DNA form, the CDR3 reads TGTGCCAGTTCCCCGATGGGGGTTATCACCGGGGAGCTGTTTTTT. Amino acids: CASSPMGVITGELFF.

V is TRBV29-1 and J is TRBJ1-1; TRBD1 matches at 9 bases. The CDR3 runs 13 residues. The germline V gene encodes CDR1 SQVTM and CDR2 ANQGSEA. Trimming at V came to 4 bases and at J to 4 bases, leaving 4 bases not matched to a gene. CDR3 protein: CSVGATGGTEAFF. CDR3 nucleotides: TGCAGCGTTGGTGCGACAGGGGGCACTGAAGCTTTCTTT.

The chain links TRBV30 to TRBJ2-7, with D hard to call. The CDR3 consists of 13 residues. The germline gives CDR1 GTSNPN, CDR2 SVGIG (reference sequence). V lost 3 bases and J 1 base, leaving 10 bases between the germline ends. Here the CDR3 reads CAWRPPVSYEQYF. The CDR3 nucleotides are TGTGCCTGGAGGCCGCCTGTGTCCTACGAGCAGTACTTC. Complete variable domain (other parts from reference TRBV30 and TRBJ2-7): SQTIHQWPATLVQPVGSPLSLECTVEGTSNPNLYWYRQAAGRGLQLLFYSVGIGQISSEVPQNLSASRPQDRQFILSSKKLLLSDSGFYLCAWRPPVSYEQYFGPGTRLTVT.

The rearrangement links TRBV29-1 to TRBJ1-2; 8 bases fit TRBD1. The CDR3 has 12 amino acids. The trim removed 6 bases at V and 4 bases at J, leaving 4 bases unmatched. Germline loops: CDR1 SQVTM, CDR2 ANQGSEA. In DNA, the CDR3 is TGCAGCGTCGCAGGGGGCCCCTATGGCTACACCTTC. Protein product: CSVAGGPYGYTF.

CDR3: CASSYQTGNTEAFF. CDR3 nucleotide sequence: TGTGCCAGCAGTTATCAGACAGGGAACACTGAAGCTTTCTTT. The chain employs TRBV6-6 and TRBJ1-1; weak D call: TRBD1 (6 bases). Between the trimmed V and J ends, which lost 3 bases and 1 base, there was a span of 9 bases. The CDR3 has 14 amino acids. The germline V gene encodes CDR1 MNHNY and CDR2 SVGAGI (reference sequence).

This chain connects TRBV9 to TRBJ2-3, with D unclear. The length of the CDR3 is 15 residues. From germline, CDR1 is SGDLS and CDR2 YYNGEE. V lost 4 bases, J lost 0 bases, and 12 bases lay in between. The CDR3 protein is CASSFSPHSTDTQYF. As DNA, the CDR3 is TGTGCCAGCAGCTTCAGCCCGCATAGCACAGATACGCAGTATTTT.

The chain combines TRBV5-1 with TRBJ1-3; a weak D match, TRBD1 (5 bases). The CDR3 is 16 amino acids. Trimming cost V 0 bases and J 1 base, with 11 bases left between them. CDR1 and CDR2 from the germline V gene are SGHRS and YFSETQ. The CDR3 nucleotides are TGCGCCAGCAGCTTGGTTGGGGACGCGTCTGGAAACACCATATATTTT. Protein product: CASSLVGDASGNTIYF.

This clone was seen a handful of times. The DNA of the CDR3 is TGCAGCGTTTCGGGACATAACTACGAGCAGTACTTC. It is translated as CSVSGHNYEQYF. The rearrangement links TRBV29-1 to TRBJ2-7; TRBD1 might be the D (6 bases). The V and J ends lost 5 bases and 3 bases respectively, with 11 bases between them. Germline CDR1 reads SQVTM; CDR2 reads ANQGSEA. This CDR3 is built from 12 residues.

This clone was found a few times. The CDR3 DNA reads TGTGCCAGCAGCCTAGGAAGTGAGACCCAGTACTTC. Its protein product is CASSLGSETQYF. The genes are TRBV14 and TRBJ2-5, with D uncertain. Per germline, CDR1 SGHDN and CDR2 FVKESK. The CDR3 loop spans 12 amino acids. Between the trimmed V and J ends, which lost 4 bases and 5 bases, there was a span of 8 bases.

V gene TRBV14 combines with J gene TRBJ1-1; 7 positions agree with TRBD1. After removal of 5 bases from V and 4 bases from J, the junction contained 7 bases not matched to a gene. The CDR3 runs 14 residues. In germline, CDR1 is SGHDN, CDR2 FVKESK. This CDR3 reads CASSARQGFTEAFF. The CDR3 nucleotides are TGTGCCAGCAGCGCCCGACAGGGCTTCACTGAAGCTTTCTTT.

The genes are TRBV28 and TRBJ1-2; TRBD1 might be the D (5 bases). CDR1 and CDR2 from the germline V gene are MDHEN and SYDVKM. The CDR3 spans 13 residues. V was cut by 7 bases and J by 7 bases, with 16 bases left in between. CDR3 sequence: CASTPGLYTGYTF. In nucleotides, the CDR3 is TGTGCCAGCACCCCGGGACTATACACTGGCTACACCTTC.

This chain connects TRBV4-3 to TRBJ2-7, with a possible D match to TRBD1 (6 bases). This CDR3 has 14 amino acids. V was pared by 5 bases and J by 2 bases, with 13 bases between. Germline V CDR1 and CDR2: LGHNA, YSLEER. This chain's CDR3 is CASSKQGRTYEQYF. The CDR3 DNA is TGCGCCAGCAGCAAACAGGGACGCACCTACGAGCAGTACTTC.

This clone was found once. V gene TRBV5-4 combines with J gene TRBJ2-3; no clear D gene. V shed 4 bases and J shed 6 bases, with 12 bases lying between them. This CDR3 comprises 13 residues. Germline CDR1 and CDR2: SGHNT and YYREEE (reference sequence). The CDR3 sequence: CASSGRDADTQYF. The CDR3 nucleotides are TGTGCCAGCAGCGGCCGAGACGCCGATACGCAGTATTTT.

V gene TRBV7-9 combines with J gene TRBJ2-7, with D perhaps TRBD2 (5 bases). The CDR3 is made up of 15 amino acids. In germline, CDR1 is SEHNR, CDR2 FQNEAQ (reference sequence). V was clipped by 5 bases and J by 0 bases, with 14 bases between them. CDR3 sequence (DNA): TGTGCCAGCAGCCCTCATGGACTTGGCTCCTACGAGCAGTACTTC. Encoded protein: CASSPHGLGSYEQYF.

The rearrangement links TRBV6-6 to TRBJ2-2; D is ambiguous. V was pared by 7 bases and J by 3 bases, with 6 bases between. This CDR3 comprises 12 residues. Germline V gives CDR1 MNHNY, CDR2 SVGAGI (reference sequence). The DNA of the CDR3 is TGTGCCAGCAACCCCTACACCGGGGAGCTGTTTTTT. Translation: CASNPYTGELFF.

V gene TRBV28 combines with J gene TRBJ1-5, with D perhaps TRBD1 (6 bases). The CDR3 runs 16 residues. Between the trimmed V and J ends, which lost 6 bases and 4 bases, there was a span of 19 bases. Looked up from germline, CDR1 is MDHEN and CDR2 is SYDVKM. In DNA form, the CDR3 reads TGTGCCAGCAGCCGACGGGACACTAAGAAAAATCAGCCCCAGCATTTT. The encoded protein is CASSRRDTKKNQPQHF. The full variable domain, its missing parts supplied by reference TRBV28 and TRBJ1-5, is DVKVTQSSRYLVKRTGEKVFLECVQDMDHENMFWYRQDPGLGLRLIYFSYDVKMKEKGDIPEGYSVSREKKERFSLILESASTNQTSMYLCASSRRDTKKNQPQHFGDGTRLSIL.

The chain links TRBV6-5 to TRBJ1-2; perhaps TRBD1 as D (5 bases). Germline loops: CDR1 MNHEY, CDR2 SVGAGI. The CDR3 runs 14 residues. The germline V and J ends were trimmed by 2 bases and 4 bases, with 11 bases remaining between them. In nucleotides, the CDR3 is TGTGCCAGCAGTTACCGGGCGGGGACCTATGGCTACACCTTC. This encodes CASSYRAGTYGYTF.

The rearrangement links TRBV9 to TRBJ1-2; 10 nucleotides match TRBD1. After removal of 7 bases from V and 6 bases from J, the junction contained 12 bases not matched to a gene. This CDR3 contains 15 residues. Germline CDR1 and CDR2: SGDLS and YYNGEE. Written as DNA, the CDR3 is TGTGCCAGCTCGTCTGCGGACAGGGGGGGGAATGGCTACACCTTC. Translated, it gives CASSSADRGGNGYTF.

The V and J genes are TRBV18 and TRBJ2-7; unclear D gene. Germline V gene sequence: CDR1 KGHSH, CDR2 LQKENI. This CDR3 contains 12 residues. V was shortened by 6 bases and J by 7 bases, with 13 bases between the two germline ends. The CDR3 reads CASSGTTREQYF. In DNA form, the CDR3 reads TGTGCCAGCTCCGGTACCACGAGGGAGCAGTACTTC.

This clone has just a few counts. The V and J genes are TRBV2 and TRBJ1-5, with D tentatively TRBD1 (5 bases). Germline V gene data show CDR1 as SNHLY and CDR2 as FYNNEI. The CDR3 extends over 14 amino acids. Trimming shortened V by 4 bases and J by 5 bases, and 12 bases separated the two germline ends. The CDR3, as DNA: TGTGCCAGCAGTGGGGACGGAGATGATCAGCCCCAGCATTTT. Encoded protein: CASSGDGDDQPQHF.

The rearrangement links TRBV4-1 to TRBJ1-2; D is unresolved. Trimming removed 3 bases from V and 8 bases from J, with 7 bases in between. The germline V gene encodes CDR1 MGHRA and CDR2 YSYEKL. There are 11 residues in the CDR3. CDR3 sequence reads: CASSHLKGYTF. CDR3 nucleotide sequence: TGCGCCAGCAGCCACTTAAAAGGCTACACCTTC.